The T cell receptor beta chain under discussion was sequenced for a study of blood T cells in healthy people across ages. Sample-barcoded 5' priming and a J-beta primer mix drove a second PCR of roughly 6 to 12 cycles. TCRdb redid the calling of the 5' RACE reads with MiXCR, one entry per CDR3 protein. Of over 600,000 distinct CDR3 sequences listed, roughly 21% are singletons. V was shortened by 5 bases and J by 1 base, with 16 bases between the two germline ends. CDR1 is DFQATT, CDR2 SNEGSKA, per germline (reference sequence). The CDR3 loop spans 15 amino acids. With respect to this clonotype: Its antigen is unidentified.

Investigators took roughly 10 milliliters of peripheral blood from every donor. General study points: What prevented conclusive comparison of naive and antigen-experienced cells was that PBMCs were unsorted.

Sequencing was carried out using blood. This chain uses TRBV20-1 with TRBJ2-3, with D maybe TRBD2 (6 bases). The receptor was derived from an older man in good health. The CDR3 protein is CSAPYGGEGTDTQYF. As DNA, the CDR3 is TGCAGTGCTCCCTACGGGGGAGAGGGCACAGATACGCAGTATTTT.